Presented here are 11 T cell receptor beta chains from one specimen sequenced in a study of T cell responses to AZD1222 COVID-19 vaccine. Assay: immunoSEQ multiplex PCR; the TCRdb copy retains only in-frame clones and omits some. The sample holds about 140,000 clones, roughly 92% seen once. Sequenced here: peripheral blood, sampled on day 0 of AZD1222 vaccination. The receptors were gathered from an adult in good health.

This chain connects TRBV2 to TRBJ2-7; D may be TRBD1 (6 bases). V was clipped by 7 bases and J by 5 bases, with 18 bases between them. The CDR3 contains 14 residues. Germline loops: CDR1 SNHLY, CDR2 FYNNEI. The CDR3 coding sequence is TGTGCCAGCATTGCGGACAGTCCTCTTGACGAGCAGTACTTC. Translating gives CASIADSPLDEQYF.

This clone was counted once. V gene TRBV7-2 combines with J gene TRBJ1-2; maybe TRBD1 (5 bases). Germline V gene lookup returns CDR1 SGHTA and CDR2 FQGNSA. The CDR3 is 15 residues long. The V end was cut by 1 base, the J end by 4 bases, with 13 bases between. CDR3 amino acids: CASSLGGTAGYGYTF. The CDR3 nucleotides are TGTGCCAGCAGCTTAGGTGGGACTGCAGGCTATGGCTACACCTTC.

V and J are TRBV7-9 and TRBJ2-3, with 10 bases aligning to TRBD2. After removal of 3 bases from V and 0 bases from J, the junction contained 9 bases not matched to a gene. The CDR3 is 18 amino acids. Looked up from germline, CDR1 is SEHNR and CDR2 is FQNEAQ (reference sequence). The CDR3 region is CASSFLAGAPISTDTQYF. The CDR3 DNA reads TGTGCCAGCAGCTTCCTAGCGGGGGCCCCTATTAGCACAGATACGCAGTATTTT.

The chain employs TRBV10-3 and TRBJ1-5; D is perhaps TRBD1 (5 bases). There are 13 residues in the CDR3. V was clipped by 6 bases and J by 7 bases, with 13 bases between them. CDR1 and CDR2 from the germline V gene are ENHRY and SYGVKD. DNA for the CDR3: TGTGCCATCAGAACGGGGGAGGGACAGCCCCAGCATTTT. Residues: CAIRTGEGQPQHF.

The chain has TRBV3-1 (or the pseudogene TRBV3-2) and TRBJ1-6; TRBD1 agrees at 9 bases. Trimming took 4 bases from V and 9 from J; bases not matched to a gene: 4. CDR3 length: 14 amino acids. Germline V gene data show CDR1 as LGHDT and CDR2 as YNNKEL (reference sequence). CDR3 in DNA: TGTGCCAGCAGCCTGGGACAGGGAGGTTCACCCCTCCACTTT. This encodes CASSLGQGGSPLHF.

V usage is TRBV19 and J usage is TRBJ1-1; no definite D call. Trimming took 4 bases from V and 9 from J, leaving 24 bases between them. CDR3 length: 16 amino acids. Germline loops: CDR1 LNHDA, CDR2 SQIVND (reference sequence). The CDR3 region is CASSRVTRTQGGKAFF. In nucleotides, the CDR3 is TGTGCCAGTAGTAGGGTGACTAGGACCCAAGGAGGAAAAGCTTTCTTT. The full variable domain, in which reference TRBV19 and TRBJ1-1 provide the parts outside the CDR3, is DGGITQSPKYLFRKEGQNVTLSCEQNLNHDAMYWYRQDPGQGLRLIYYSQIVNDFQKGDIAEGYSVSREKKESFPLTVTSAQKNPTAFYLCASSRVTRTQGGKAFFGQGTRLTVV.

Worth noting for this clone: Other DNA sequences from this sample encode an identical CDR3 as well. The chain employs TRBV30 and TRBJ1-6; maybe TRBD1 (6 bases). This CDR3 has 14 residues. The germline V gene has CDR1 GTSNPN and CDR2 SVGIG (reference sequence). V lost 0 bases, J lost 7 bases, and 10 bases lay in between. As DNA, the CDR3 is TGTGCCTGGAGTGTAGGTACAGGGAATTCACCCCTCCACTTT. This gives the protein CAWSVGTGNSPLHF.

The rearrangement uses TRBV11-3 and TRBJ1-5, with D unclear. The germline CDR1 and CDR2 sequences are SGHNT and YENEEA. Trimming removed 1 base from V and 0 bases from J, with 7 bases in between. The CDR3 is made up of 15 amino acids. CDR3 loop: CASSLGKDSNQPQHF. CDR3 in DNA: TGTGCCAGCAGCTTAGGCAAGGATAGCAATCAGCCCCAGCATTTT.

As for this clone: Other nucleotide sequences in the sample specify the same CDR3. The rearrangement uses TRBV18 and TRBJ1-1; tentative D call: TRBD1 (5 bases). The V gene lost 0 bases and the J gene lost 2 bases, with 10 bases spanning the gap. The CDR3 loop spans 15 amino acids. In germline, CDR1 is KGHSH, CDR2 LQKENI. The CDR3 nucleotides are TGTGCCAGCTCACCACCGGGGGGATTAAACACTGAAGCTTTCTTT. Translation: CASSPPGGLNTEAFF.

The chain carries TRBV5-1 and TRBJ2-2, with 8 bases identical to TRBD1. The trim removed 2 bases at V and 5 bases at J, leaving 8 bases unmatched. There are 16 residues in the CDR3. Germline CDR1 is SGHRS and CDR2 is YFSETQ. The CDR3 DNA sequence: TGCGCCAGCAGCTTAGACAGGGGAAGGAAGACCGGGGAGCTGTTTTTT. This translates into CASSLDRGRKTGELFF.

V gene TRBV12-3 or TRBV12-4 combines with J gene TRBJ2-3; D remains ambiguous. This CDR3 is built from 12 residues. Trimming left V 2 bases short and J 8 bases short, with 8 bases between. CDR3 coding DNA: TGTGCCAGCAGTTTAACGGTGACTACGCAGTATTTT. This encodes CASSLTVTTQYF.